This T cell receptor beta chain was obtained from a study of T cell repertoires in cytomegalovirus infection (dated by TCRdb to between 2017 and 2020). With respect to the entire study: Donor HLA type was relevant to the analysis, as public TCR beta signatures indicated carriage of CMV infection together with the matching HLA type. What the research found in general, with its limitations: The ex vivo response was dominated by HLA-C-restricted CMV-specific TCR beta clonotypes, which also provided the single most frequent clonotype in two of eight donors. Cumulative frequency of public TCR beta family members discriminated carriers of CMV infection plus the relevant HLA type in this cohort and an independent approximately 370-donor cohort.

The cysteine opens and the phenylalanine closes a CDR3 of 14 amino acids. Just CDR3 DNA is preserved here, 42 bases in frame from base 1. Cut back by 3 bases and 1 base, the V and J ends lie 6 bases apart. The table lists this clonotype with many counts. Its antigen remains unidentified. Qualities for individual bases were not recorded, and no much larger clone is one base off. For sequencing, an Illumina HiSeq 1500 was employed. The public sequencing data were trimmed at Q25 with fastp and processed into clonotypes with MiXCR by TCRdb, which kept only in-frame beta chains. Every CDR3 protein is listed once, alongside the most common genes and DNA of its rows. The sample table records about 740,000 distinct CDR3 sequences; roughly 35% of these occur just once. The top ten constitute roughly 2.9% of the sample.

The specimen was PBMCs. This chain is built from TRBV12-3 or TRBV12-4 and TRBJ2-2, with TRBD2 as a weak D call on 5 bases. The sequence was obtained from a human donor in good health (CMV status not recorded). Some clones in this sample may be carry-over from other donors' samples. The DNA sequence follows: TGTGCCAGCAGTTTTCGGGAGAACACCGGGGAGCTGTTTTTT. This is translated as CASSFRENTGELFF.